This T cell receptor beta chain derives from a study of long-term antiretroviral therapy in people with HIV. Running of the v3.0 immunoSEQ assay took place at survey level. The repertoire was sequenced with immunoSEQ multiplex PCR; TCRdb's copy has only in-frame clones and lacks some. Seen here are under 25,000 clones, about 82% observed once, and the top ten hold 10% to 15%. The CDR3 runs 15 residues. In germline, CDR1 is SEHNR, CDR2 FQNEAQ (reference sequence). V was clipped by 1 base and J by 4 bases, with 13 bases between them. The sequences come from unsorted PBMCs, collected 1.6 years after starting antiretroviral therapy. This TCR was sampled from a middle-aged man with HIV. The chain combines TRBV7-9 with TRBJ1-2, with D perhaps matching TRBD1 (5 bases). CDR3 DNA sequence: TGTGCCAGCAGCTTAGTTCCCGGGAGGGGCTATGGCTACACCTTC. Amino acid sequence: CASSLVPGRGYGYTF.